Reported below is one TCR beta chain. The target antigen is unknown. TCR libraries were built in bulk with a published protocol and specific TCR primers. A single record per CDR3 protein comes from TCRdb applying MiXCR to the PCR reads. The sample consists of around 470,000 distinct CDR3 sequences, about a fifth of them appearing once. Germline CDR1 reads LNHDA; CDR2 reads SQIVND (reference sequence). The CDR3 is 16 residues long. V trimming: 6 bases; J trimming: 9 bases; junction bases outside the gene matches: 9. This entry comes from a study of molecular identifiers for immune sequencing clone quantification. Notes on the study in general: Investigators reportedly could detect spiked Jurkat TCR RNA from one cell among about a million naive cells. Under 1% of molecules in naive cells, but over 98% of effector molecules, belonged to clones above 20 RNA copies. For highly expanded clones, sizes could be underestimated when identical TCR molecules share a barcode.

The chain carries TRBV19 and TRBJ2-1; 15 bases fit TRBD2. The sequence came from a human donor in good health. Some libraries in this study had Jurkat cell RNA spiked in. The sample taken for sequencing was naive CD8+ T cells from blood, with Jurkat cell RNA spiked in. This sample's subset: FACS-sorted CD8+CD4-CCR7+CD45RA+ naive T cells. In DNA, the CDR3 is TGTGCCAGTAGCCCCCGGGGGACTAGCGGGGGGTTTGAGCAGTTCTTC. Translated, it gives CASSPRGTSGGFEQFF. Variable domain in full (rest from reference TRBV19 and TRBJ2-1): DGGITQSPKYLFRKEGQNVTLSCEQNLNHDAMYWYRQDPGQGLRLIYYSQIVNDFQKGDIAEGYSVSREKKESFPLTVTSAQKNPTAFYLCASSPRGTSGGFEQFFGPGTRLTVL.